This entry describes one T cell receptor (beta chain). The antigen is unknown. The sample is drawn from a study of T cells after yellow fever vaccination. Trimming removed 4 bases from V and 7 bases from J; junction bases left unmatched: 10. This CDR3 region has 15 residues. Germline-derived CDR1 and CDR2 are LGHDT and YNNKEL (reference sequence). Study findings and constraints: Booster sampling recovered most clones from primary vaccination (under 97% CD4, roughly 88% CD8). There was a small share of clonotypes that showed up in both the CD4 and CD8 compartments. There was a possibility that FACS-sorted repertoires contained abundant clonotypes contaminating from the bulk population.

5'RACE template switching added a universal primer site and UMIs to TCR cDNA. One entry per CDR3 protein results from TCRdb running MiXCR on the 5' RACE reads. The sample carries hundreds of thousands of distinct CDR3 sequences, 9.5% to 15% recorded once. This receptor was obtained from a man younger than 30 who received the YFV17D yellow fever vaccine. The sequencing used CD4+ T cells sorted from PBMCs, collected 15 days after the yellow fever booster vaccination. The chain uses TRBV3-1 and TRBJ1-5, with TRBD1 matching 7 bases. DNA of the CDR3: TGTGCCAGCAGCCCTAGTGACAGGGCCGGGCAGCCCCAGCATTTT. Amino acid sequence: CASSPSDRAGQPQHF.